This T cell receptor beta chain was recorded in a study of cytotoxic CD8 clonotypes in ibrutinib-treated CLL. Turning to the study itself: 24 partial and 2 complete responses; at median approximately 68 months, approximately 15 remitted, roughly 12 progressed.

In germline, CDR1 is MNHEY, CDR2 SMNVEV (reference sequence). With 3 bases removed from V and 3 bases from J, the gap between germline ends came to 15 bases. The CDR3 runs to 15 residues. Method: immunoSEQ multiplex PCR; TCRdb's copy keeps in-frame clones and lacks some. The table has 300,000 or so clones, over 60% seen once. This material consisted of PBMCs, taken after 36 months of ibrutinib treatment. This clonotype was obtained from a human donor with chronic lymphocytic leukemia. The chain carries TRBV27 and TRBJ2-7; D is perhaps TRBD1 (5 bases). CDR3 loop: CASSLKQGRVYEQYF. The CDR3 DNA reads TGTGCCAGCAGTTTGAAGCAGGGAAGGGTCTACGAGCAGTACTTC.